Shown below are 17 T cell receptor beta chains from a single sample sequenced in a study of human T cells and chemical hapten exposure. TCRdb itself ran the RACE reads through MiXCR, one entry per CDR3 protein. The sample yields 180,000 or so distinct CDR3 sequences, around 30% seen once. The time point was: pre-sensitization, week 0. Treatment meaning: therapeutic diphenylcyclopropenone sensitization with weekly scalp DPC. The sample was whole blood, taken in connection with sensitization to the hapten diphenylcyclopropenone (DPC). These TCRs come from a woman between 25 and 40 years old with alopecia areata. Some clones in this sample may be carry-over from other donors' samples.

This clonotype was counted a single time. No conserved phenylalanine or tryptophan is present at the end of the CDR3, so a read error is the likely explanation. The chain uses TRBV12-3 or TRBV12-4 and TRBJ2-3; D is unclear. Trimming cost V 6 bases and J 1 base, with 5 bases left between them. CDR3 length: 12 residues. CDR3 DNA: TGTGCCAGCAGCTGGGGCACAGATACGCAGTATTCT. This translates into CASSWGTDTQYS.

The rearrangement uses TRBV29-1 and TRBJ2-7; the D gene is possibly TRBD1 (6 bases). Germline CDR1 reads SQVTM; CDR2 reads ANQGSEA. The CDR3 is 14 amino acids. Deletions cut 6 bases from V and 2 bases from J, with 17 bases between. In DNA form, the CDR3 reads TGCAGCGTATTGGGTGGACAGAACCCCTACGAGCAGTACTTC. It translates to CSVLGGQNPYEQYF.

The chain joins TRBV10-3 to TRBJ2-2; D is possibly TRBD2 (6 bases). Trimming removed 8 bases from V and 0 bases from J, with 13 bases in between. Germline CDR1 is ENHRY and CDR2 is SYGVKD. The CDR3 is made up of 15 amino acids. The CDR3 here is CAISLGLPNTGELFF. The CDR3 coding sequence is TGTGCCATCTCCCTGGGACTCCCGAACACCGGGGAGCTGTTTTTT.

The chain combines TRBV29-1 with TRBJ1-4; a possible D gene is TRBD1 (5 bases). The CDR3 totals 15 residues. Looked up from germline, CDR1 is SQVTM and CDR2 is ANQGSEA. Trimming left V 5 bases short and J 7 bases short, with 20 bases between. CDR3 coding DNA: TGCAGCGTTTTGGGGCCGTGGAGCCCAGGTGAAAAACTGTTTTTT. Amino acids: CSVLGPWSPGEKLFF.

The chain uses TRBV29-1 and TRBJ2-5, with TRBD2 as a possible D gene (7 bases). Germline CDR1 and CDR2: SQVTM and ANQGSEA. The ends were cut back, 3 bases at V and 10 bases at J, with 12 bases in the middle. The CDR3 covers 11 residues. The CDR3 spells CSVDWGGYQYF. In DNA, the CDR3 is TGCAGCGTTGATTGGGGGGGCTACCAGTACTTC.

This clonotype was picked up a small number of times. The chain carries TRBV28 and TRBJ1-2; the D is unclear. Per germline, CDR1 MDHEN and CDR2 SYDVKM. Trimming took 2 bases from V and 6 from J, leaving 7 bases between them. The CDR3 consists of 12 residues. CDR3 sequence: CASSLELNGYTF. CDR3 bases: TGTGCCAGCAGTTTAGAGTTGAATGGCTACACCTTC.

The V call is TRBV7-2, the J call TRBJ2-3; TRBD1 might be the D (5 bases). V was shortened by 6 bases and J by 3 bases, with 10 bases between the two germline ends. The germline CDR1 and CDR2 sequences are SGHTA and FQGNSA. The CDR3 contains 13 residues. CDR3 bases: TGTGCCAGCAGATTCCAGGGTACAGATACGCAGTATTTT. Protein: CASRFQGTDTQYF.

The sample holds many counts of this clonotype. This chain connects TRBV6-2 or TRBV6-3 to TRBJ2-1; D remains unclear. Trimming took off 6 bases at V and 0 bases at J, with 12 bases between the two ends. The V gene's germline CDR1 is MNHEY and CDR2 SVGEGT. The CDR3 is 15 residues long. CDR3 nucleotides: TGTGCCAGCAGCCCTATAGACCACTCCTACAATGAGCAGTTCTTC. Its translation is CASSPIDHSYNEQFF.

This clonotype turned up a few times. The CDR3: CASSLVGTTKETQYF. CDR3 bases: TGTGCCAGCAGCTTGGTAGGGACTACCAAAGAGACCCAGTACTTC. The chain recombines TRBV5-4 with TRBJ2-5; TRBD2 matches at 7 bases. In germline, CDR1 is SGHNT, CDR2 YYREEE (reference sequence). The CDR3 has 15 residues. V gave up 0 bases and J gave up 3 bases; unmatched junction bases: 5.

The J gene is TRBJ1-3, the V gene TRBV7-2, with a possible D match to TRBD1 (6 bases). The CDR3 runs to 12 residues. Germline V gives CDR1 SGHTA, CDR2 FQGNSA. The ends were cut back, 6 bases at V and 10 bases at J, with 13 bases in the middle. The CDR3 loop reads CASSMDRRTIYF. Written as DNA, the CDR3 is TGTGCCAGCAGTATGGACAGAAGGACCATATATTTT.

This clonotype was seen many times. The J gene is TRBJ1-2, the V gene TRBV28, with D uncertain. In germline, CDR1 is MDHEN, CDR2 SYDVKM. The length of the CDR3 is 10 residues. V shed 6 bases and J shed 2 bases, with 1 base lying between them. The CDR3 here is CASSNYGYTF. In DNA form, the CDR3 reads TGTGCCAGCAGCAACTATGGCTACACCTTC.

This clonotype was recorded a few times. This chain uses TRBV6-5 with TRBJ2-2; TRBD2 agrees at 12 bases. The CDR3 is 18 amino acids. Germline V gene lookup returns CDR1 MNHEY and CDR2 SVGAGI. Trimming removed 0 bases from V and 7 bases from J; junction bases left unmatched: 9. The CDR3, as DNA: TGTGCCAGCAGTTACTCGATCACTAGCGGGGGGTTGGGCGGGGAGCTGTTTTTT. This encodes CASSYSITSGGLGGELFF.

The gene calls are TRBV28 and TRBJ2-3; 16 nucleotides align to TRBD2. In germline, CDR1 is MDHEN, CDR2 SYDVKM. The CDR3 is made up of 19 amino acids. J was trimmed by 3 bases and V by 4 bases; bases with no gene match: 10. CDR3 region: CASSSGTSGRGVLTDTQYF. CDR3 in DNA: TGTGCCAGCAGTTCCGGGACTAGCGGGAGGGGCGTGCTTACAGATACGCAGTATTTT.

The table lists this clonotype with a few counts. The chain is built from TRBV20-1 and TRBJ2-7, with 10 nucleotides matching TRBD1. The V gene's germline CDR1 is DFQATT and CDR2 SNEGSKA (reference sequence). V lost 5 bases and J lost 6; bases outside the gene matches: 7. The CDR3 has 13 residues. In DNA, the CDR3 is TGCAGTGCTGAGCGACAGGGGGCGGGCGAGCAGTACTTC. It yields the protein CSAERQGAGEQYF.

This clonotype came up a few times. The chain joins TRBV5-5 to TRBJ2-7; possible D gene TRBD1, 6 bases. Trimming took 1 base from V and 2 from J, leaving 16 bases between them. Germline V gives CDR1 SGHKS, CDR2 YYEKEE (reference sequence). The CDR3 is 16 amino acids. CDR3 sequence (DNA): TGTGCCAGCAGCTTGTCCGGACAGCCGATCCCCTACGAGCAGTACTTC. It codes for CASSLSGQPIPYEQYF.

The V call is TRBV30, the J call TRBJ1-1; tentatively, D is TRBD1 (6 bases). The V end lost 4 bases, the J end lost 0 bases, and 12 bases lay between the germline ends. The CDR3 has 14 residues. Germline values: CDR1 GTSNPN, CDR2 SVGIG (reference sequence). The CDR3 nucleotides are TGTGCCTGGAAAGGGACACCCATGAACACTGAAGCTTTCTTT. This sequence encodes CAWKGTPMNTEAFF.

The V and J genes are TRBV20-1 and TRBJ1-4; TRBD1 aligns across 9 bases. V lost 1 base to trimming and J lost 3 bases; unmatched junction nucleotides: 15. This CDR3 has 19 residues. Germline loops: CDR1 DFQATT, CDR2 SNEGSKA (reference sequence). In nucleotides, the CDR3 is TGCAGTGCTAGAGCCTGGACAGGGGCTGCGGCGGGCCCTAATGAAAAACTGTTTTTT. Translation: CSARAWTGAAAGPNEKLFF.